The present entry profiles one T cell receptor beta chain with its context. Method: immunoSEQ multiplex PCR; TCRdb's copy keeps in-frame clones and lacks some. The table records approximately 50,000 clones, approximately 94% of them present only once. From germline, CDR1 is SGHAT and CDR2 FQDESV (reference sequence). The CDR3 contains 11 residues. V lost 8 bases and J lost 8, with 13 bases in between. The sample is drawn from a study of T cell changes during pregnancy in multiple sclerosis. The rearrangement joins TRBV11-1 to TRBJ2-7; D unresolved. This sample comprised CD4+ T cells from peripheral blood mononuclear cells, obtained in the third trimester of pregnancy. The sequence came from a female donor with multiple sclerosis, enrolled in a pregnancy study. The CDR3 sequence is CASASSVKQYF. Here the CDR3 DNA reads TGTGCCAGCGCCTCCAGCGTGAAGCAGTACTTC.